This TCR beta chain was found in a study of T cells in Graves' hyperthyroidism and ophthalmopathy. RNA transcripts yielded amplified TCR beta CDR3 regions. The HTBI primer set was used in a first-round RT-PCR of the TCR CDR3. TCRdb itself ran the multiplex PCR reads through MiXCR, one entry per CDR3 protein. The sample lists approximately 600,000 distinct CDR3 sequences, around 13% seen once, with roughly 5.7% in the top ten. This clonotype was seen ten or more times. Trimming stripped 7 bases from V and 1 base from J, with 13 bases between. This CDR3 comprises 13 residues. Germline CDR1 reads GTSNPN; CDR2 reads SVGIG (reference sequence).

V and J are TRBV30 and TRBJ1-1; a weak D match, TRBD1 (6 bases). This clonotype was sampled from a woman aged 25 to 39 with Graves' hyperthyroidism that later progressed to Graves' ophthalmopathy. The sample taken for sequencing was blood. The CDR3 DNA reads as TGTGCCTCGCTGACAGGTGGGAACACTGAAGCTTTCTTT. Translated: CASLTGGNTEAFF.